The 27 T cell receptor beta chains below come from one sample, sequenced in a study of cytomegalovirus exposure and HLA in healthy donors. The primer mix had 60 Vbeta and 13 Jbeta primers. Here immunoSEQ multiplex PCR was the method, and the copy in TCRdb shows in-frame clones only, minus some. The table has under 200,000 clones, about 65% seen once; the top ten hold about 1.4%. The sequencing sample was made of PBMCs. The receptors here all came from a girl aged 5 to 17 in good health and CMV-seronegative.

In nucleotides, the CDR3 is TGTGCCAGCAGTGAACCCGACAGGGGAGGCCAGCCCCAGCATTTT. As protein: CASSEPDRGGQPQHF. V gene TRBV6-1 combines with J gene TRBJ1-5; 8 nucleotides agree with TRBD1. J gave up 7 bases and V 2 bases, and 7 bases lay outside the gene matches. The CDR3 spans 15 residues. The germline V gene has CDR1 MNHNS and CDR2 SASEGT.

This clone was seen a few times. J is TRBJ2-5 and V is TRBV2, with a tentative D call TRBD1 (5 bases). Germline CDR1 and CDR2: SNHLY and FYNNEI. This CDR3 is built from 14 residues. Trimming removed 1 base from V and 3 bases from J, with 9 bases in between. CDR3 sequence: CASSEDLTEETQYF. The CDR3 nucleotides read TGTGCCAGCAGTGAAGATTTGACAGAAGAGACCCAGTACTTC.

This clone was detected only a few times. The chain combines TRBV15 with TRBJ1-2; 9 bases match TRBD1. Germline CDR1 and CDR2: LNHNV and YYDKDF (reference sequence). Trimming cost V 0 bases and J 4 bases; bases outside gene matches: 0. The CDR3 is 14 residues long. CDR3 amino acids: CATSREQGAYGYTF. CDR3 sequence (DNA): TGTGCCACCAGCAGAGAACAGGGGGCCTATGGCTACACCTTC. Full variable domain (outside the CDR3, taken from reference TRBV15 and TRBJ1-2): DAMVIQNPRYQVTQFGKPVTLSCSQTLNHNVMYWYQQKSSQAPKLLFHYYDKDFNNEADTPDNFQSRRPNTSFCFLDIRSPGLGDTAMYLCATSREQGAYGYTFGSGTRLTVV.

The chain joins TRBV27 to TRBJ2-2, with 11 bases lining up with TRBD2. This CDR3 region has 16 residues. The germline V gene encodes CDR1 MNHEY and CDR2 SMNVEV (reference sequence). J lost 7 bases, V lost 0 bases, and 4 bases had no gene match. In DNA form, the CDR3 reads TGTGCCAGCAGTTTATCGACTAGCGGGGTCATCGGGGAGCTGTTTTTT. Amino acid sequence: CASSLSTSGVIGELFF.

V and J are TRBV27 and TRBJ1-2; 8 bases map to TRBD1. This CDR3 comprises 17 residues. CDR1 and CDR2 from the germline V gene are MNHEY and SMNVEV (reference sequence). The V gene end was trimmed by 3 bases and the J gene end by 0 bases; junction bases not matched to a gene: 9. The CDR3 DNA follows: TGTGCCAGCAGTTTTAATTTCCGGGACAGGTCTAACTATGGCTACACCTTC. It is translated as CASSFNFRDRSNYGYTF.

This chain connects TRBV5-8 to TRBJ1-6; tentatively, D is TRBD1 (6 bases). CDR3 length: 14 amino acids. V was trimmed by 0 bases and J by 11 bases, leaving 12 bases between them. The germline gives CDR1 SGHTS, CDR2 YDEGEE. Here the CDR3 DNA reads TGTGCCAGCAGCTTGGCCGGGGGGCGGGCACCCCTCCACTTT. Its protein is CASSLAGGRAPLHF.

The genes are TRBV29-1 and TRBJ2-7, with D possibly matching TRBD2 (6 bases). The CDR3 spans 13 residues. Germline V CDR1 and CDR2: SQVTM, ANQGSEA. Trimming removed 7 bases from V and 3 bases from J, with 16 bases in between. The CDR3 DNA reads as TGCAGCGCCGCCCGGGAGCGATACTACGAGCAGTACTTC. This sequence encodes CSAARERYYEQYF.

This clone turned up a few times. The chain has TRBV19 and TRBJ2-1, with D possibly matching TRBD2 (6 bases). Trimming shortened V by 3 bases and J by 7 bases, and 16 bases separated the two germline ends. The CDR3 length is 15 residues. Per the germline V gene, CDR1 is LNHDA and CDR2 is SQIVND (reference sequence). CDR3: CASSIRAGNWNEQFF. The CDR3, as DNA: TGTGCCAGTAGTATTAGGGCGGGGAACTGGAATGAGCAGTTCTTC.

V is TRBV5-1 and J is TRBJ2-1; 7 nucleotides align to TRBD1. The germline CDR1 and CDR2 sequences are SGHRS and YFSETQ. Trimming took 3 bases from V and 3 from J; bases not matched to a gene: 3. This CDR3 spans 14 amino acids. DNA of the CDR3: TGCGCCAGCAGCTCAGACAGGGTCTACAATGAGCAGTTCTTC. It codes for CASSSDRVYNEQFF.

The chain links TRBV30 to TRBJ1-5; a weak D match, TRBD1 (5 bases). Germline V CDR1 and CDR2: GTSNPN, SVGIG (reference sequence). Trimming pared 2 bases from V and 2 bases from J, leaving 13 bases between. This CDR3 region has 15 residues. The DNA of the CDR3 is TGTGCCTGGAGTCAGGGCCGTGACGGCAATCAGCCCCAGCATTTT. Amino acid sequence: CAWSQGRDGNQPQHF.

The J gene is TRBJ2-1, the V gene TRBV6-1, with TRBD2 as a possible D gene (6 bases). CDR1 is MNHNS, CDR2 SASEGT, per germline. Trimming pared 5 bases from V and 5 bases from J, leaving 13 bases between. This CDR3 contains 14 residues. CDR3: CASSPRDWHNEQFF. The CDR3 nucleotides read TGTGCCAGCAGTCCCCGGGACTGGCACAATGAGCAGTTCTTC.

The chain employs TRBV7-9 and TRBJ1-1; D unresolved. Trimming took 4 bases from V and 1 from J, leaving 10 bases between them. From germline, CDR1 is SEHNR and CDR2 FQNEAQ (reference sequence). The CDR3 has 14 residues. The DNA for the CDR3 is TGTGCCAGCAGCTCCGACGGCGGGAACACTGAAGCTTTCTTT. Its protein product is CASSSDGGNTEAFF.

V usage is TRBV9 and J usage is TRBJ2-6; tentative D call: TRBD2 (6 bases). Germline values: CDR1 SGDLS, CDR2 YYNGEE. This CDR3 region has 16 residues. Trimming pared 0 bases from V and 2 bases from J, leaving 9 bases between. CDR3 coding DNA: TGTGCCAGCAGCGTAGTCCGGGGGACTGGGGCCAACGTCCTGACTTTC. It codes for CASSVVRGTGANVLTF.

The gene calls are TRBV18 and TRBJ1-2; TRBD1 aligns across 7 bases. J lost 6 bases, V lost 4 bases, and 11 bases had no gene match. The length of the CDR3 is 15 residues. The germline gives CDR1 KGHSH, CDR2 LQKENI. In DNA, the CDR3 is TGTGCCAGCTCACGAGCGGACAGGTCCGGGGATGGCTACACCTTC. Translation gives CASSRADRSGDGYTF. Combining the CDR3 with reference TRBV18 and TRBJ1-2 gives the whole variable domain NAGVMQNPRHLVRRRGQEARLRCSPMKGHSHVYWYRQLPEEGLKFMVYLQKENIIDESGMPKERFSAEFPKEGPSILRIQQVVRGDSAAYFCASSRADRSGDGYTFGSGTRLTVV.

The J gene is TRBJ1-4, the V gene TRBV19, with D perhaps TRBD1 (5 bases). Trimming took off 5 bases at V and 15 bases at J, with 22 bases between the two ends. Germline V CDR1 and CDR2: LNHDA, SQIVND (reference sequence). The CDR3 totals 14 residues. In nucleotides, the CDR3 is TGTGCCAGTAGTTCTGGTGGGGCACGTTCTCTTTTGTTTTTT. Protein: CASSSGGARSLLFF.

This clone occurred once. CDR3 sequence (DNA): TGTGCCAGCAGCGGGGACAGGGCTCCCGAAGCTTTCTTT. It encodes CASSGDRAPEAFF. The chain is built from TRBV9 and TRBJ1-1; 9 nucleotides match TRBD1. Germline CDR1 is SGDLS and CDR2 is YYNGEE. CDR3 size: 13 residues. After removal of 3 bases from V and 8 bases from J, the junction contained 5 bases not matched to a gene. The whole variable domain, remainder taken from reference TRBV9 and TRBJ1-1, is DSGVTQTPKHLITATGQRVTLRCSPRSGDLSVYWYQQSLDQGLQFLIQYYNGEERAKGNILERFSAQQFPDLHSELNLSSLELGDSALYFCASSGDRAPEAFFGQGTRLTVV.

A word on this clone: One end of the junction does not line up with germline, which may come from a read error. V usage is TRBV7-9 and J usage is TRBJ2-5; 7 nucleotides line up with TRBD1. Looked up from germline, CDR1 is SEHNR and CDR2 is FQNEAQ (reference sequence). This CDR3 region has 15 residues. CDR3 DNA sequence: TGTGCCAGCAGCTTTGGGACAGACGGCCAAGTGACCCAGTACTTC. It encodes CASSFGTDGQVTQYF.

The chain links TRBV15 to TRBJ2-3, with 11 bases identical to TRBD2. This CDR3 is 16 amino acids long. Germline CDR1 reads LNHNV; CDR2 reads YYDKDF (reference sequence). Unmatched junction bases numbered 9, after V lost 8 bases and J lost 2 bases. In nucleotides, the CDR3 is TGTGCCACCGGTCCCGGGACTAGCGGACTCACAGATACGCAGTATTTT. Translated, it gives CATGPGTSGLTDTQYF.

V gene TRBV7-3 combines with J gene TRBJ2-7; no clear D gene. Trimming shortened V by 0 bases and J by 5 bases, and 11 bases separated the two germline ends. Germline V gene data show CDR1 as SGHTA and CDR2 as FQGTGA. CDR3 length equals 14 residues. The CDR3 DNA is TGTGCCAGCAGCTTAACAGGCGGCTTCCACGAGCAGTACTTC. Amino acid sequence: CASSLTGGFHEQYF. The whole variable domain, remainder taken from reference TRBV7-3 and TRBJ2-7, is GAGVSQTPSNKVTEKGKYVELRCDPISGHTALYWYRQSLGQGPEFLIYFQGTGAADDSGLPNDRFFAVRPEGSVSTLKIQRTERGDSAVYLCASSLTGGFHEQYFGPGTRLTVT.

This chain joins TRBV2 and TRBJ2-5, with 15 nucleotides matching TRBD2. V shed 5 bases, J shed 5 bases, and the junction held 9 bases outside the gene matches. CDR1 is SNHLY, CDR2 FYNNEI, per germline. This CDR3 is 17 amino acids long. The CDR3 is CASSPGGLAGGRETQYF. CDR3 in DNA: TGTGCCAGCAGTCCTGGGGGACTAGCGGGGGGTCGGGAGACCCAGTACTTC.

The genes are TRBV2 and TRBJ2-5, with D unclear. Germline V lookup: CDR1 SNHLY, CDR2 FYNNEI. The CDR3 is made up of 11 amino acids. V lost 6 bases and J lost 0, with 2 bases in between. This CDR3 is CASSDQETQYF. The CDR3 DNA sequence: TGTGCCAGCAGCGACCAAGAGACCCAGTACTTC.

CDR3 sequence reads: CASSVGTVVSTDTQYF. The CDR3 bases are TGTGCCAGCAGCGTAGGGACAGTGGTATCCACAGATACGCAGTATTTT. The chain has TRBV9 and TRBJ2-3, with D possibly TRBD1 on 6 matching bases. The V gene's germline CDR1 is SGDLS and CDR2 YYNGEE. The ends were cut back, 0 bases at V and 2 bases at J, with 13 bases in the middle. The CDR3 spans 16 residues.

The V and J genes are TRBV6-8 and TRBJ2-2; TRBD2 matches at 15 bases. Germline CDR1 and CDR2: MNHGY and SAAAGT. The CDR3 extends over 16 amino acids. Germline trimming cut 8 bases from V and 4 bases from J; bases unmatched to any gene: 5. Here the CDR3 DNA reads TGTGCCAGCCGGACTAGCGGGGGGGCCAGCACCGGGGAGCTGTTTTTT. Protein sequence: CASRTSGGASTGELFF.

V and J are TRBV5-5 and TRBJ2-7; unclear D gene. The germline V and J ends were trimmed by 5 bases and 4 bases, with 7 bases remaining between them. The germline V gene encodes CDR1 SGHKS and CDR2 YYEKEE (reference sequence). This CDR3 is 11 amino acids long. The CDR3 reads CASSYKYEQYF. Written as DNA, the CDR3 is TGTGCCAGCAGTTATAAATACGAGCAGTACTTC. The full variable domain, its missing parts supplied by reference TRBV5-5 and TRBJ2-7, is DAGVTQSPTHLIKTRGQQVTLRCSPISGHKSVSWYQQVLGQGPQFIFQYYEKEERGRGNFPDRFSARQFPNYSSELNVNALLLGDSALYLCASSYKYEQYFGPGTRLTVT.

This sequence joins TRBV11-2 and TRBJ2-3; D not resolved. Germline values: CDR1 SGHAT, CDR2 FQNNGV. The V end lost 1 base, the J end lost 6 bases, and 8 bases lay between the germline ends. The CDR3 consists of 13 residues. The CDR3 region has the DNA TGTGCCAGCAGCTTAGTCCGGGTGGATACGCAGTATTTT. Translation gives CASSLVRVDTQYF.

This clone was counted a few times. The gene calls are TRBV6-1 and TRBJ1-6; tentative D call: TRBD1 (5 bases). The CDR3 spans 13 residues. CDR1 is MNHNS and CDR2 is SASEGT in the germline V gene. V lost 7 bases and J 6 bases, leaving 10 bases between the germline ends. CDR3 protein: CASNPRVNSPLHF. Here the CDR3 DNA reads TGTGCCAGCAATCCCAGGGTTAATTCACCCCTCCACTTT.

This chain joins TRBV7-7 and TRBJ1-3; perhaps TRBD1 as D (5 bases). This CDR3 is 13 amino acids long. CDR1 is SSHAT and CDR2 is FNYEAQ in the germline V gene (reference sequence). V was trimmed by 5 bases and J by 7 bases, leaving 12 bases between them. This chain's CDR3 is CASSAGLGNTIYF. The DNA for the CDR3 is TGTGCCAGCAGCGCGGGACTTGGGAACACCATATATTTT.